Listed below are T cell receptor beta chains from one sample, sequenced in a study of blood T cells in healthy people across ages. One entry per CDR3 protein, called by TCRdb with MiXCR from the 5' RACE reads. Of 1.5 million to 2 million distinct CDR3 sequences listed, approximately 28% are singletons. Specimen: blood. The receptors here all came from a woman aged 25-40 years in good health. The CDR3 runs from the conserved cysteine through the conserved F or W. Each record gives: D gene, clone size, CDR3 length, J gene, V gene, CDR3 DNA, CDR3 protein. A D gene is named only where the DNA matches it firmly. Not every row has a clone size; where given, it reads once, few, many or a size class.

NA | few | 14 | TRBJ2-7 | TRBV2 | TGTGCCAGCAGTGTGAGGGGGACTGGTTACGAGCAGTACTTC | CASSVRGTGYEQYF
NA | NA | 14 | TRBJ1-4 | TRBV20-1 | TGCAGTGCTAGAGTCTTCGGGGAAGGGGAAAAACTGTTTTTT | CSARVFGEGEKLFF
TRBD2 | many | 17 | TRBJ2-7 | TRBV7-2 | TGTGCCAGCAGCTTAGCGAGGACTAGCGGGATAATCTACGAGCAGTACTTC | CASSLARTSGIIYEQYF
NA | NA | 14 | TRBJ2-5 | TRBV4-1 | TGCGCCAGCAGCCAAGGAGTGTGCGGAGAGACCCAGTACTTC | CASSQGVCGETQYF
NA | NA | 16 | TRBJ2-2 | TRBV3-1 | TGTGCCAGCAGCCAAGGGGCTACAACTTACACCGGGGAGCTGTTTTTT | CASSQGATTYTGELFF
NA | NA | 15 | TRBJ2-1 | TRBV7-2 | TGTGCCAGCAGCTCCTCGGGAGTTTGGGCTAATGAGCAGTTCTTC | CASSSSGVWANEQFF
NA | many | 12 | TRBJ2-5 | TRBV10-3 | TGTGCCATCAGTGAAACCGAAGAGACCCAGTACTTC | CAISETEETQYF
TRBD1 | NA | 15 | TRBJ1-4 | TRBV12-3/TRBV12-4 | TGTGCCAGCAGTTCTCTACAGGGGGCTCAGGAAAAACTGTTTTTT | CASSSLQGAQEKLFF
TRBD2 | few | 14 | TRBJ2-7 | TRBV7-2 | TGTGCCAGCAGCACCCTGGGACTAGTCTACGAGCAGTACTTC | CASSTLGLVYEQYF
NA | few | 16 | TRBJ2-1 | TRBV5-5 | TGTGCCAGCAGCTCAACATCTAGTAGCCTCGGAGATGAGCAGTTCTTC | CASSSTSSSLGDEQFF
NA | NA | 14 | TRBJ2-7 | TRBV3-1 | TGTGCCAGCAGCCAAGAGCCCGGGTTCTACGAGCAGTACTTC | CASSQEPGFYEQYF
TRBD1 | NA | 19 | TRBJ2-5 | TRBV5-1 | TGCGCCAGCAGCTTGGGTTATGGCTCCGGGACAGGGAGACAAGAGACCCAGTACTTC | CASSLGYGSGTGRQETQYF
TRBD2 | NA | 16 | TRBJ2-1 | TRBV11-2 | TGTGCCAGCAGCTCGGGACTAGCGCTCTCCTACAATGAGCAGTTCTTC | CASSSGLALSYNEQFF
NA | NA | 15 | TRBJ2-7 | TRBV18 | TGTGCCAGCTCGCTCGTCCGGGGAGCGGACAATGAGCAGTACTTC | CASSLVRGADNEQYF
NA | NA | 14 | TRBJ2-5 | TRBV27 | TGTGCCAGCAGCTCATCACCAATCTTGGAGACCCAGTACTTC | CASSSSPILETQYF
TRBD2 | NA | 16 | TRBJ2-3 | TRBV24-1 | TGTGCCACCAGTACGAGACTAGCGGGAGCCACAGATACGCAGTATTTT | CATSTRLAGATDTQYF
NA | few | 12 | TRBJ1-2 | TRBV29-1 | TGCAGCGTTGATTTGCTCTCCTATGGCTACACCTTC | CSVDLLSYGYTF
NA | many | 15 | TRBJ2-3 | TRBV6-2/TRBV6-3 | TGTGCCAGCAGTTACTCTGCGGGAATAAGGGATACGCAGTATTTT | CASSYSAGIRDTQYF
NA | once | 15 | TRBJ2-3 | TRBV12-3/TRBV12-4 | TGTGCCAGCAGTTTATGGCCAGCGAGCACAGATACGCAGTATTTT | CASSLWPASTDTQYF
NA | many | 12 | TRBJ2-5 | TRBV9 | TGTGCCAGCAGCGCACATGAAGAGACCCAGTACTTC | CASSAHEETQYF
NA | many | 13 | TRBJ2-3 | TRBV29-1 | TGCAGCGTCGCCCGGGATTCCACAGATACGCAGTATTTT | CSVARDSTDTQYF
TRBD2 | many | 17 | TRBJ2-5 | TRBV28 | TGTGCCAGCAGTTTACGCCTGGCGGGGGAGAGGGGAGAGACCCAGTACTTC | CASSLRLAGERGETQYF
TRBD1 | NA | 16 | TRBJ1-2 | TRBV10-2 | TGCGCCAGCAGGGGGGACAGGGGAATGAGCTACTATGGCTACACCTTC | CASRGDRGMSYYGYTF
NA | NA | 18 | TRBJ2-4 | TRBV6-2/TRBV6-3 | TGTGCCAGCAGCCCCGGAGTGGGGGAGGTTATGACCAAAAACATTCAGTACTTC | CASSPGVGEVMTKNIQYF
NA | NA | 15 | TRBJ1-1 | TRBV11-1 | TGTGCCAGCAGCTTAGAGTGGGGACCCAACACTGAAGCTTTCTTT | CASSLEWGPNTEAFF
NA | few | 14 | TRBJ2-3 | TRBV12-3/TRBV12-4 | TGTGCCAGCAGTTCGTCCGTGATCTCGGATACGCAGTATTTT | CASSSSVISDTQYF
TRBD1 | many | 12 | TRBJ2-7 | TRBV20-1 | TGCAGTGCGACAGGGCCCCCCGACGAGCAGTACTTC | CSATGPPDEQYF